This entry features one T cell receptor beta chain sequence. These data belong to a study of blood T cell repertoires in COVID-19. Sequencing was performed with immunoSEQ multiplex PCR; in TCRdb, only in-frame clones are kept and a portion is missing. Found here are more than 90,000 clones, approximately 88% of them singletons; the top ten hold approximately 0.77%. The germline gives CDR1 MNHEY, CDR2 SMNVEV (reference sequence). This CDR3 has 12 amino acids. Trimming removed 2 bases at V and 8 bases at J, with 9 bases between. The source of this sequence is a woman in her seventies with acute or convalescent COVID-19. The genes are TRBV27 and TRBJ1-1; D is possibly TRBD1 (5 bases). Material: peripheral blood. The DNA for the CDR3 is TGTGCCAGCAGTTTAGGGGGGAGGGAAGCTTTCTTT. This gives the protein CASSLGGREAFF.